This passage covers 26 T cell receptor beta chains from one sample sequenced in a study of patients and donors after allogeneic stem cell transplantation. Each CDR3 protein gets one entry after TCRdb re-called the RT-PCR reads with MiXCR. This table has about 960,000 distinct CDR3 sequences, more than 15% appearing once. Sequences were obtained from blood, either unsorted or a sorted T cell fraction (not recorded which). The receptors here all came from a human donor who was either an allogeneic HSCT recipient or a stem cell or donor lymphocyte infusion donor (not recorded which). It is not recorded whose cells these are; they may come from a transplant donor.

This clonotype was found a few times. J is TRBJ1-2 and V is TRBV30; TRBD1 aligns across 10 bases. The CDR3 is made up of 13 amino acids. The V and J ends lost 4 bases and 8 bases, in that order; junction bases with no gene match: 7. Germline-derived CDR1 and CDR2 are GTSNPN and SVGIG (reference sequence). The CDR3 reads CAWKGQGLGGYTF. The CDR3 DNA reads TGTGCCTGGAAGGGACAGGGGTTGGGCGGCTACACCTTC.

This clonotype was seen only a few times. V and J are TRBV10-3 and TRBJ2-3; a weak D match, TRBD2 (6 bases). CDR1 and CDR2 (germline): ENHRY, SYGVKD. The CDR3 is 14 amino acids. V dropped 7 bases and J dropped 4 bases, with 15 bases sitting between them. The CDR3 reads CAINGGLDADTQYF. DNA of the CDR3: TGTGCCATCAATGGGGGACTGGACGCAGATACGCAGTATTTT.

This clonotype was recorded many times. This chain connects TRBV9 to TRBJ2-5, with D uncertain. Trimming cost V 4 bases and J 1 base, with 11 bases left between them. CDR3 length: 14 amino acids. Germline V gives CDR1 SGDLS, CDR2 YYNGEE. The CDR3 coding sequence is TGTGCCAGCAGCTTCCCGGGCCTCCAAGAGACCCAGTACTTC. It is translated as CASSFPGLQETQYF. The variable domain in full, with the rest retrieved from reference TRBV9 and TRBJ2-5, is DSGVTQTPKHLITATGQRVTLRCSPRSGDLSVYWYQQSLDQGLQFLIQYYNGEERAKGNILERFSAQQFPDLHSELNLSSLELGDSALYFCASSFPGLQETQYFGPGTRLLVL.

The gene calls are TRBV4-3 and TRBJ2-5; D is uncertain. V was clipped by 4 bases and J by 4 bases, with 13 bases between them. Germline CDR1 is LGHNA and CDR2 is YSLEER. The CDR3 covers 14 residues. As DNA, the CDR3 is TGCGCCAGCAGCCCCGGCGCGTGGTTAGAGACCCAGTACTTC. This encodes CASSPGAWLETQYF.

The CDR3 nucleotides are TGCAGTGCTAGAGTAACCGCGACTGGCCTCTCCTACAATGAGCAGTTCTTC. Its protein product is CSARVTATGLSYNEQFF. V usage is TRBV20-1 and J usage is TRBJ2-1; D call uncertain. This CDR3 has 17 amino acids. V shed 1 base and J shed 0 bases, with 16 bases lying between them. Per the germline V gene, CDR1 is DFQATT and CDR2 is SNEGSKA (reference sequence).

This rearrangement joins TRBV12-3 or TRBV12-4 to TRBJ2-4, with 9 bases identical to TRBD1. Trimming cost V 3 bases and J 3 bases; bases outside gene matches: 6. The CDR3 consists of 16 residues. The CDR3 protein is CASSFTGGTDKNIQYF. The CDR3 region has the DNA TGTGCCAGCAGTTTTACAGGGGGCACGGACAAAAACATTCAGTACTTC.

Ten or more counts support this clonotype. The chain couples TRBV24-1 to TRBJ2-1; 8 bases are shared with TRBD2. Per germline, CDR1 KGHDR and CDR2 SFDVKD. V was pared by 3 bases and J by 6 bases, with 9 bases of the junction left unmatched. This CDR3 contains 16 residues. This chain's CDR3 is CATSDLRGSGANEQFF. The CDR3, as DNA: TGTGCCACCAGTGATCTCCGAGGTAGCGGGGCCAATGAGCAGTTCTTC.

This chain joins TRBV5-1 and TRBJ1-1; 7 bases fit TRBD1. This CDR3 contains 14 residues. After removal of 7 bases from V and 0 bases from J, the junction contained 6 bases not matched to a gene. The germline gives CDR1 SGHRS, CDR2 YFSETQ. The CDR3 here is CASGTGQLNTEAFF. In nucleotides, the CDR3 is TGCGCCAGCGGAACGGGACAGTTGAACACTGAAGCTTTCTTT.

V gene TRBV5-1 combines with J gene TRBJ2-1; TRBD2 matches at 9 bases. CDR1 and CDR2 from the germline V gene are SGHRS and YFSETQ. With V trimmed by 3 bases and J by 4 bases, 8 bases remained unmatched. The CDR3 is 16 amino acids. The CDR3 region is CASSSDTSGYYNEQFF. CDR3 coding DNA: TGCGCCAGCAGCTCGGACACTAGCGGGTATTACAATGAGCAGTTCTTC. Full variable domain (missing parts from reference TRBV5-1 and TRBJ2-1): KAGVTQTPRYLIKTRGQQVTLSCSPISGHRSVSWYQQTPGQGLQFLFEYFSETQRNKGNFPGRFSGRQFSNSRSEMNVSTLELGDSALYLCASSSDTSGYYNEQFFGPGTRLTVL.

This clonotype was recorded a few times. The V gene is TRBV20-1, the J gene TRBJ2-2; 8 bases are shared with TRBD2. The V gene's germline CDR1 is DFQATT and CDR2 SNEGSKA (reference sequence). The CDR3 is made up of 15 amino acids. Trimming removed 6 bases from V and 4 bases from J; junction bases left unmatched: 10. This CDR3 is CSAPGAGAGTGELFF. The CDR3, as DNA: TGCAGTGCCCCCGGAGCGGGGGCGGGCACCGGGGAGCTGTTTTTT.

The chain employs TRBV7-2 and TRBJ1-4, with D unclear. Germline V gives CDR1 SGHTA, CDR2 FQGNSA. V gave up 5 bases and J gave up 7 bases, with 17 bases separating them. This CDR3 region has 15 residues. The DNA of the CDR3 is TGTGCCAGCAGCACAAGTACAAATCTGGTTGAAAAACTGTTTTTT. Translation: CASSTSTNLVEKLFF.

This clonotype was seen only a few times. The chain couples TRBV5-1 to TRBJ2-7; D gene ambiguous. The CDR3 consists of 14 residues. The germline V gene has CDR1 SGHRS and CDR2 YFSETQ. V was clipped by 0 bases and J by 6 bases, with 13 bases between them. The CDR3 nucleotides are TGCGCCAGCAGCTTGGGGGTCAGGATGATCGAGCAGTACTTC. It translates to CASSLGVRMIEQYF.

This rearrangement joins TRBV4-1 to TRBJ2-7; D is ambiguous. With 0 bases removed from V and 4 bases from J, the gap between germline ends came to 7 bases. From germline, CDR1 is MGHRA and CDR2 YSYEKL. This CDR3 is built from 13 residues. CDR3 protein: CASSQDTDYEQYF. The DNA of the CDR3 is TGCGCCAGCAGCCAAGATACAGATTACGAGCAGTACTTC.

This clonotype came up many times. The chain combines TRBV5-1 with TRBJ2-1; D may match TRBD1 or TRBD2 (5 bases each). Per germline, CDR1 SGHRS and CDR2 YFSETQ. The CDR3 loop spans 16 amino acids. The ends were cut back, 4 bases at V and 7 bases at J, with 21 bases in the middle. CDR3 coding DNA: TGCGCCAGCAGCATGAAGGGACGAACGTTCGAAAATGAGCAGTTCTTC. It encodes CASSMKGRTFENEQFF.

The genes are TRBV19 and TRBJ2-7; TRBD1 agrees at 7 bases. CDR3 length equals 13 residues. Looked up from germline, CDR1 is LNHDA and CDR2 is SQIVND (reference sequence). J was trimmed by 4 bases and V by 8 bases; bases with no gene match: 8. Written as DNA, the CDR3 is TGTGCCAGTCGGGACAGAGAGTTTTACGAGCAGTACTTC. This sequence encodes CASRDREFYEQYF.

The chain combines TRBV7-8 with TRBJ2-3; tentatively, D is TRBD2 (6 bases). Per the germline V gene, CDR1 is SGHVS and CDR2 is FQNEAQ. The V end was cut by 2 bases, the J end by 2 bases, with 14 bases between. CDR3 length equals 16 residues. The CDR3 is CASSLILAGTTDTQYF. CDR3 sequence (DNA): TGTGCCAGCAGCTTAATACTGGCGGGAACCACAGATACGCAGTATTTT. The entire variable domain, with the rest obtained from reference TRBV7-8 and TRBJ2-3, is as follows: GAGVSQSPRYKVAKRGQDVALRCDPISGHVSLFWYQQALGQGPEFLTYFQNEAQLDKSGLPSDRFFAERPEGSVSTLKIQRTQQEDSAVYLCASSLILAGTTDTQYFGPGTRLTVL.

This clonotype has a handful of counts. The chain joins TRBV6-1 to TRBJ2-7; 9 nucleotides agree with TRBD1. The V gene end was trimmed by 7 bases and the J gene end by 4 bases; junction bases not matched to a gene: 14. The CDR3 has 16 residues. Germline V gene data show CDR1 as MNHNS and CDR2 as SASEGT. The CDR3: CASTKAGQGSLYEQYF. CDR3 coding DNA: TGTGCCAGCACAAAAGCCGGACAGGGGAGCCTTTACGAGCAGTACTTC.

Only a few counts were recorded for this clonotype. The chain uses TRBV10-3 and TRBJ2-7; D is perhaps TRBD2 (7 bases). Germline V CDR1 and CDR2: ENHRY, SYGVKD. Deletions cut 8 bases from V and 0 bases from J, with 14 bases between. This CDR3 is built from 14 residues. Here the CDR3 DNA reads TGTGCCATCGGGGGCGGGGGAAGCTCCTACGAGCAGTACTTC. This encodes CAIGGGGSSYEQYF.

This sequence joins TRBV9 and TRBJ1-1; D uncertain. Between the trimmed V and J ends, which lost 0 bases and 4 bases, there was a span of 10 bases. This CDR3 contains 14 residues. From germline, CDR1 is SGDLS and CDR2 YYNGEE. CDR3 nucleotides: TGTGCCAGCAGCGTAGATCAGGTAATCACTGAAGCTTTCTTT. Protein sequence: CASSVDQVITEAFF. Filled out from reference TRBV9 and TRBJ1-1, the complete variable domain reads DSGVTQTPKHLITATGQRVTLRCSPRSGDLSVYWYQQSLDQGLQFLIQYYNGEERAKGNILERFSAQQFPDLHSELNLSSLELGDSALYFCASSVDQVITEAFFGQGTRLTVV.

The CDR3 DNA sequence: TGTGCCAGCAGCTTTACAGGGGATGAGCAGTTCTTC. Encoded protein: CASSFTGDEQFF. This rearrangement joins TRBV11-3 to TRBJ2-1, with 7 bases fitting TRBD1. The V gene end was trimmed by 3 bases and the J gene end by 8 bases; junction bases not matched to a gene: 1. CDR1 is SGHNT and CDR2 is YENEEA in the germline V gene. The CDR3 totals 12 residues.

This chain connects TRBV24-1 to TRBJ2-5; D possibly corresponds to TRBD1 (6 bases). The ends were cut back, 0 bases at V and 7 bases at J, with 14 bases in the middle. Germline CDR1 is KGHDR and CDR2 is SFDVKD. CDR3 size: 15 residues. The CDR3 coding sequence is TGTGCCACCAGTGATTTGAGCAGGGGCGAGGGGACCCAGTACTTC. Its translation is CATSDLSRGEGTQYF.

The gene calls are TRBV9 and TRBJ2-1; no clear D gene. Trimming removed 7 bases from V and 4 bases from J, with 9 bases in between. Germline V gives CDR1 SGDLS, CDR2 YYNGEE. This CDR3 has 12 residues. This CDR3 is CASGSAYNEQFF. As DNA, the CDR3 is TGTGCCAGCGGATCCGCTTACAATGAGCAGTTCTTC.

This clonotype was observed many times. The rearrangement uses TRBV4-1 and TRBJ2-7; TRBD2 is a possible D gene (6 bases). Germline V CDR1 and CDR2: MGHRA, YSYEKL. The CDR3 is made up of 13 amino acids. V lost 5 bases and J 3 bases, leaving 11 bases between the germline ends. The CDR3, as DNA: TGCGCCAGCAGCTCGATCGGGGGCTACGAGCAGTACTTC. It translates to CASSSIGGYEQYF.

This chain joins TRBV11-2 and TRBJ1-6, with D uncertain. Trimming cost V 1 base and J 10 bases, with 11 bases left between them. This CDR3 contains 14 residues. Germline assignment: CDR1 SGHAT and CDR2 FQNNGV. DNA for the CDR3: TGTGCCAGCAGCTTAGGGGCAGGCCCGTCACCCCTCCACTTT. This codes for CASSLGAGPSPLHF.

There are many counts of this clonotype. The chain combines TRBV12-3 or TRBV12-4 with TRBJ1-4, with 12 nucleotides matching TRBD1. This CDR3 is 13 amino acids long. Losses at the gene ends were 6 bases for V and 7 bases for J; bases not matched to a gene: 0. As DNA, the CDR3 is TGTGCCAGCAGGGGACAGGGGGCTGAAAAACTGTTTTTT. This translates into CASRGQGAEKLFF.

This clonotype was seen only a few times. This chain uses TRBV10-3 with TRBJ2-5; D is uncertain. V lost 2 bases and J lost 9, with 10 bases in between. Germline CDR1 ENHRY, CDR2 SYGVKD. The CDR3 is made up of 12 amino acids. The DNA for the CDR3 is TGTGCCATCAGTGAGGGTTCGGCGGCCCAGTACTTC. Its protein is CAISEGSAAQYF.